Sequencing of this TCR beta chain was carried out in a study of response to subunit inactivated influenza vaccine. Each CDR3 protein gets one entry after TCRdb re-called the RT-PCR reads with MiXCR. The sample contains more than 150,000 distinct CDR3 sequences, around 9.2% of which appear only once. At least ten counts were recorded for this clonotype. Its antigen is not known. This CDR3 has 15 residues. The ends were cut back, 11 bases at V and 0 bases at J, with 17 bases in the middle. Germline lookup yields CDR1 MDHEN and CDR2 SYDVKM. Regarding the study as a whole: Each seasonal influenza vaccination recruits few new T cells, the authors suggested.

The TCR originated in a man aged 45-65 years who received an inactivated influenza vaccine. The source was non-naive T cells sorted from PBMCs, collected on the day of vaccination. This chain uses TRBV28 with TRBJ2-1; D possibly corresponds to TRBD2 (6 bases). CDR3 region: CASFGDGSSYNEQFF. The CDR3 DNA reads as TGTGCCTCATTCGGGGACGGGAGCTCCTACAATGAGCAGTTCTTC.